Listed below are T cell receptor beta chains from one sample, sequenced in a study of patients and donors after allogeneic stem cell transplantation. TCRdb redid the calling of the RT-PCR reads with MiXCR, one entry per CDR3 protein. The sample records over 350,000 distinct CDR3 sequences, 16% being singletons. What was sequenced was blood, either unsorted or a sorted T cell fraction (not recorded which). These receptors all come from a human donor who was either an allogeneic HSCT recipient or a stem cell or donor lymphocyte infusion donor (not recorded which). It is not recorded whose cells these are; they may come from a transplant donor. CDR3s include the opening cysteine and the closing phenylalanine or tryptophan. Each record gives: D gene, V gene, clone size, CDR3 length, J gene, CDR3 protein, CDR3 DNA. D genes are given only for firm matches. Rows may omit the clone size; those that give it use once, few, many or a size class.

d_gene: NA; v_gene: TRBV4-3; abundance: few; len: 15; j_gene: TRBJ1-2; CDR3aa: CASSQVRQGVDGYTF; CDR3nt: TGCGCCAGCAGCCAAGTTAGGCAGGGTGTGGATGGCTACACCTTC
d_gene: TRBD1; v_gene: TRBV9; abundance: NA; len: 15; j_gene: TRBJ1-2; CDR3aa: CASSVAGTDTYGYTF; CDR3nt: TGTGCCAGCAGCGTAGCCGGGACAGACACCTATGGCTACACCTTC
d_gene: TRBD2; v_gene: TRBV28; abundance: NA; len: 17; j_gene: TRBJ2-3; CDR3aa: CASSPHSSGGSTDTQYF; CDR3nt: TGTGCCAGCAGTCCACATTCTAGCGGGGGTAGCACAGATACGCAGTATTTT
d_gene: NA; v_gene: TRBV4-1; abundance: NA; len: 14; j_gene: TRBJ1-4; CDR3aa: CASSQERYNEKLFF; CDR3nt: TGCGCCAGCAGCCAGGAACGCTATAATGAAAAACTGTTTTTT
d_gene: TRBD1; v_gene: TRBV19; abundance: few; len: 15; j_gene: TRBJ1-5; CDR3aa: CASSTGQGVSQPQHF; CDR3nt: TGTGCCAGTAGTACCGGACAGGGGGTTTCTCAGCCCCAGCATTTT
d_gene: TRBD1; v_gene: TRBV5-1; abundance: NA; len: 13; j_gene: TRBJ1-1; CDR3aa: CASSLVGTDATRF; CDR3nt: TGCGCCAGCAGCTTGGTTGGGACAGACGCGACGAGATTT
d_gene: NA; v_gene: TRBV5-1; abundance: few; len: 15; j_gene: TRBJ1-1; CDR3aa: CASSLRTERNTEAFF; CDR3nt: TGCGCCAGCAGCTTACGGACAGAGAGGAACACTGAAGCTTTCTTT
d_gene: NA; v_gene: TRBV15; abundance: few; len: 16; j_gene: TRBJ2-5; CDR3aa: CATSRDHANAQETQYF; CDR3nt: TGTGCCACCAGCAGAGACCATGCTAACGCCCAAGAGACCCAGTACTTC
d_gene: NA; v_gene: TRBV29-1; abundance: few; len: 14; j_gene: TRBJ1-3; CDR3aa: CSRSPRISGNTIYF; CDR3nt: TGCAGCCGCAGTCCCCGGATCTCTGGAAACACCATATATTTT
d_gene: NA; v_gene: TRBV27; abundance: NA; len: 16; j_gene: TRBJ2-3; CDR3aa: CASSLTPSAAMDTQYF; CDR3nt: TGTGCCAGCAGTTTGACCCCTAGCGCGGCCATGGATACGCAGTATTTT
d_gene: TRBD2; v_gene: TRBV7-2; abundance: few; len: 15; j_gene: TRBJ2-3; CDR3aa: CASSLRRELTDTQYF; CDR3nt: TGTGCCAGCAGCTTAAGGCGGGAGTTGACAGATACGCAGTATTTT
d_gene: NA; v_gene: TRBV7-9; abundance: NA; len: 15; j_gene: TRBJ1-1; CDR3aa: CASSADGPPGTEAFF; CDR3nt: TGTGCCAGCAGCGCGGATGGTCCCCCGGGGACTGAAGCTTTCTTT
d_gene: NA; v_gene: TRBV12-3/TRBV12-4; abundance: NA; len: 14; j_gene: TRBJ2-3; CDR3aa: CASSLGQGLDTQYF; CDR3nt: TGTGCCAGCAGTTTGGGGCAGGGGCTGGATACGCAGTATTTT
d_gene: NA; v_gene: TRBV5-1; abundance: few; len: 14; j_gene: TRBJ1-1; CDR3aa: CASSLGGVHTEAFF; CDR3nt: TGCGCCAGCAGCTTGGGAGGGGTCCACACTGAAGCTTTCTTT
d_gene: NA; v_gene: TRBV9; abundance: few; len: 16; j_gene: TRBJ2-2; CDR3aa: CASSVGHRTNTGELFF; CDR3nt: TGTGCCAGCAGCGTAGGTCATAGGACGAACACCGGGGAGCTGTTTTTT
d_gene: NA; v_gene: TRBV5-1; abundance: few; len: 15; j_gene: TRBJ2-1; CDR3aa: CASSLAGESVNEQFF; CDR3nt: TGCGCCAGCAGCTTGGCGGGGGAGTCGGTCAATGAGCAGTTCTTC
d_gene: NA; v_gene: TRBV7-6; abundance: NA; len: 14; j_gene: TRBJ2-6; CDR3aa: CASSSGPGANVLTF; CDR3nt: TGTGCCAGCAGCTCGGGTCCTGGGGCCAACGTCCTGACTTTC
d_gene: NA; v_gene: TRBV29-1; abundance: many; len: 12; j_gene: TRBJ1-1; CDR3aa: CSVASGVTEAFF; CDR3nt: TGCAGCGTGGCCTCAGGGGTCACTGAAGCTTTCTTT
d_gene: NA; v_gene: TRBV2; abundance: few; len: 15; j_gene: TRBJ2-7; CDR3aa: CASSLQGRGAYEQYF; CDR3nt: TGTGCCAGCAGTCTCCAGGGGCGCGGGGCCTACGAGCAGTACTTC
d_gene: NA; v_gene: TRBV7-9; abundance: few; len: 16; j_gene: TRBJ2-7; CDR3aa: CASSLLTASLSYEQYF; CDR3nt: TGTGCCAGCAGTTTACTTACGGCGTCTCTATCCTACGAGCAGTACTTC
d_gene: TRBD1; v_gene: TRBV12-5; abundance: many; len: 18; j_gene: TRBJ2-4; CDR3aa: CASGPGTGGYRAKNIQYF; CDR3nt: TGTGCTAGTGGTCCCGGGACAGGGGGCTATCGGGCCAAAAACATTCAGTACTTC
d_gene: TRBD1; v_gene: TRBV3-1; abundance: NA; len: 16; j_gene: TRBJ1-4; CDR3aa: CASSQDGQGDEEKLFF; CDR3nt: TGTGCCAGCAGCCAAGATGGGCAGGGGGATGAGGAAAAACTGTTTTTT
d_gene: NA; v_gene: TRBV5-1; abundance: NA; len: 15; j_gene: TRBJ2-1; CDR3aa: CASSDPLSSYNEQFF; CDR3nt: TGCGCCAGCAGCGATCCTCTGAGCTCCTACAATGAGCAGTTCTTC
d_gene: NA; v_gene: TRBV4-1; abundance: NA; len: 13; j_gene: TRBJ2-3; CDR3aa: CASSPPPLSTQYF; CDR3nt: TGCGCCAGCAGCCCCCCACCATTGTCCACGCAGTATTTT
d_gene: NA; v_gene: TRBV5-1; abundance: many; len: 16; j_gene: TRBJ2-1; CDR3aa: CASSFLALEAYNEQFF; CDR3nt: TGCGCCAGCAGCTTCCTAGCGTTGGAGGCCTACAATGAGCAGTTCTTC
d_gene: NA; v_gene: TRBV2; abundance: NA; len: 11; j_gene: TRBJ2-1; CDR3aa: CASSENNEQFF; CDR3nt: TGTGCCAGCAGTGAAAACAATGAGCAGTTCTTC
d_gene: NA; v_gene: TRBV6-5; abundance: NA; len: 17; j_gene: TRBJ1-4; CDR3aa: CASSYLGPSATNEKLFF; CDR3nt: TGTGCCAGCAGTTACCTCGGACCGTCCGCAACTAATGAAAAACTGTTTTTT
d_gene: TRBD1; v_gene: TRBV5-1; abundance: few; len: 16; j_gene: TRBJ1-3; CDR3aa: CASSREGASSGNTIYF; CDR3nt: TGCGCCAGCAGCCGAGAGGGGGCCAGCTCTGGAAACACCATATATTTT
d_gene: NA; v_gene: TRBV12-3/TRBV12-4; abundance: NA; len: 15; j_gene: TRBJ1-2; CDR3aa: CASSQRQRGAHGYTF; CDR3nt: TGTGCCAGCAGCCAACGGCAGCGGGGGGCGCATGGCTACACCTTC
d_gene: TRBD1; v_gene: TRBV6-1; abundance: few; len: 14; j_gene: TRBJ1-6; CDR3aa: CASSPGQKSTPLHF; CDR3nt: TGTGCCAGCAGTCCGGGACAGAAAAGTACACCCCTCCACTTT
d_gene: NA; v_gene: TRBV6-1; abundance: NA; len: 14; j_gene: TRBJ2-7; CDR3aa: CASSEGMLRNEQYF; CDR3nt: TGTGCCAGCAGTGAAGGAATGTTGAGGAACGAGCAGTACTTC
d_gene: TRBD1; v_gene: TRBV18; abundance: NA; len: 15; j_gene: TRBJ1-3; CDR3aa: CASSSSRGVLNTIYF; CDR3nt: TGTGCCAGCTCATCTTCCAGGGGGGTCCTGAACACCATATATTTT
d_gene: NA; v_gene: TRBV4-2; abundance: few; len: 13; j_gene: TRBJ2-3; CDR3aa: CASSQDPPDTQYF; CDR3nt: TGTGCCAGCAGCCAAGACCCACCCGATACGCAGTATTTT
d_gene: TRBD2; v_gene: TRBV9; abundance: few; len: 17; j_gene: TRBJ2-3; CDR3aa: CASSTRGLAGEIDTQYF; CDR3nt: TGTGCCAGCAGCACGAGGGGACTAGCGGGGGAGATAGATACGCAGTATTTT
d_gene: TRBD1; v_gene: TRBV7-9; abundance: few; len: 16; j_gene: TRBJ2-3; CDR3aa: CASSVRGTGAPDTQYF; CDR3nt: TGTGCCAGCAGCGTCCGCGGGACAGGGGCCCCAGATACGCAGTATTTT
d_gene: NA; v_gene: TRBV19; abundance: NA; len: 14; j_gene: TRBJ2-7; CDR3aa: CASSKGSGPYEQYF; CDR3nt: TGTGCCAGTAGTAAGGGTTCAGGGCCCTACGAGCAGTACTTC
d_gene: NA; v_gene: TRBV7-8; abundance: NA; len: 13; j_gene: TRBJ2-7; CDR3aa: CASSLAGQLEQYF; CDR3nt: TGTGCCAGCAGCTTAGCCGGGCAGCTCGAGCAGTACTTC
d_gene: NA; v_gene: TRBV5-6; abundance: few; len: 15; j_gene: TRBJ1-2; CDR3aa: CASSLTQQGNYGYTF; CDR3nt: TGTGCCAGCAGCTTGACACAGCAGGGAAACTATGGCTACACCTTC
d_gene: NA; v_gene: TRBV2; abundance: few; len: 13; j_gene: TRBJ2-7; CDR3aa: CASSEGRTYEQYF; CDR3nt: TGTGCCAGCAGTGAAGGCCGGACCTACGAGCAGTACTTC
d_gene: TRBD1; v_gene: TRBV11-1; abundance: few; len: 18; j_gene: TRBJ2-7; CDR3aa: CASSLADGTARLSYEQYF; CDR3nt: TGTGCCAGCAGCTTAGCCGACGGGACAGCGAGGTTATCTTACGAGCAGTACTTC
d_gene: TRBD1; v_gene: TRBV2; abundance: NA; len: 15; j_gene: TRBJ2-7; CDR3aa: CASSGNRGPAYEQYF; CDR3nt: TGTGCCAGCAGTGGCAACAGGGGCCCGGCCTACGAGCAGTACTTC
d_gene: NA; v_gene: TRBV12-3/TRBV12-4; abundance: NA; len: 14; j_gene: TRBJ2-3; CDR3aa: CASSSGSDHDTQYF; CDR3nt: TGTGCCAGCAGTTCAGGTTCAGACCATGATACGCAGTATTTT
d_gene: TRBD2; v_gene: TRBV10-3; abundance: few; len: 14; j_gene: TRBJ2-3; CDR3aa: CAIRLAGGTDTQYF; CDR3nt: TGTGCCATCAGACTAGCGGGGGGCACAGATACGCAGTATTTT
d_gene: TRBD2; v_gene: TRBV18; abundance: NA; len: 14; j_gene: TRBJ2-7; CDR3aa: CASSPRLAGDEQYF; CDR3nt: TGTGCCAGCTCACCAAGACTAGCGGGGGACGAGCAGTACTTC
d_gene: TRBD1; v_gene: TRBV6-2/TRBV6-3; abundance: many; len: 15; j_gene: TRBJ1-1; CDR3aa: CASSLRTGGVSEAFF; CDR3nt: TGTGCCAGCAGCCTCCGGACAGGGGGGGTTTCTGAAGCTTTCTTT
d_gene: NA; v_gene: TRBV5-4; abundance: once; len: 16; j_gene: TRBJ2-7; CDR3aa: CASSLAGQVPSYEQYF; CDR3nt: TGTGCCAGCAGCTTGGCCGGGCAGGTCCCTTCCTACGAGCAGTACTTC
d_gene: NA; v_gene: TRBV5-6; abundance: NA; len: 13; j_gene: TRBJ1-1; CDR3aa: CASSEFMNTEAFF; CDR3nt: TGTGCCAGCAGCGAATTCATGAACACTGAAGCTTTCTTT
d_gene: TRBD2; v_gene: TRBV3-1; abundance: few; len: 15; j_gene: TRBJ2-5; CDR3aa: CASSQAGDPQETQYF; CDR3nt: TGTGCCAGCAGCCAGGCGGGAGATCCCCAAGAGACCCAGTACTTC
d_gene: NA; v_gene: TRBV12-3/TRBV12-4; abundance: NA; len: 13; j_gene: TRBJ2-1; CDR3aa: CASSLGERNEQFF; CDR3nt: TGTGCCAGCAGTTTAGGGGAGAGGAATGAGCAGTTCTTC
d_gene: NA; v_gene: TRBV20-1; abundance: NA; len: 12; j_gene: TRBJ2-1; CDR3aa: CSARAPANEQFF; CDR3nt: TGCAGTGCTAGAGCCCCGGCCAATGAGCAGTTCTTC
d_gene: NA; v_gene: TRBV27; abundance: NA; len: 14; j_gene: TRBJ1-2; CDR3aa: CASSLSYFNYGYTF; CDR3nt: TGTGCCAGCAGTTTATCTTATTTTAACTATGGCTACACCTTC
d_gene: NA; v_gene: TRBV25-1; abundance: NA; len: 14; j_gene: TRBJ1-5; CDR3aa: CASSEYGGDKPQHF; CDR3nt: TGTGCCAGCAGTGAATATGGGGGAGACAAGCCCCAGCATTTT
d_gene: TRBD1; v_gene: TRBV11-2; abundance: few; len: 16; j_gene: TRBJ2-1; CDR3aa: CASSLQFRTGYNEQFF; CDR3nt: TGTGCCAGCAGCTTACAGTTCCGGACAGGGTACAATGAGCAGTTCTTC
d_gene: NA; v_gene: TRBV24-1; abundance: NA; len: 17; j_gene: TRBJ2-1; CDR3aa: CATSDLPTGPAPNEQFF; CDR3nt: TGTGCCACCAGTGATTTGCCGACGGGACCTGCTCCTAATGAGCAGTTCTTC
d_gene: TRBD1; v_gene: TRBV18; abundance: NA; len: 16; j_gene: TRBJ2-7; CDR3aa: CASSPATGALNYEQYF; CDR3nt: TGTGCCAGCTCACCAGCCACAGGGGCCCTTAACTACGAGCAGTACTTC
d_gene: TRBD1; v_gene: TRBV20-1; abundance: few; len: 17; j_gene: TRBJ1-5; CDR3aa: CSARDLARQGMGQPQHF; CDR3nt: TGCAGTGCTAGAGATTTGGCGAGACAGGGGATGGGTCAGCCCCAGCATTTT